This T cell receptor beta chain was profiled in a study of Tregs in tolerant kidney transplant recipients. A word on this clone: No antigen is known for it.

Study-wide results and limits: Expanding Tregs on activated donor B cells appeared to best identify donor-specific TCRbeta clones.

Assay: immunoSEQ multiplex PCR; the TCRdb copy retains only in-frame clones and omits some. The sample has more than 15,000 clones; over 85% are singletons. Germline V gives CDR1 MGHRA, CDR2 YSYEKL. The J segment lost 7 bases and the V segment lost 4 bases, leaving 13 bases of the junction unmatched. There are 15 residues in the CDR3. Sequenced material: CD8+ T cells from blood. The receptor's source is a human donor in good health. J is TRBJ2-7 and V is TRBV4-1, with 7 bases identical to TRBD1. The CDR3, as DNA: TGCGCCAGCAGCCGTCGGGACAGCAGAGTAGAAGAGCAGTACTTC. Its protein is CASSRRDSRVEEQYF.